This section outlines one TCR beta chain sequence together with its context. As yet, its antigen is unknown. The data were taken from a study of a mutant IDH1 vaccine in newly diagnosed glioma. The wider study: Sex distribution of treated patients was about 62% male and approximately 38% female; mean age was about 40 years. Weeks 35 and 47 hosted visits V12 and V13, respectively. Broader study findings: Of the patients, roughly 95% had vaccine-induced immune responses.

Time point described: week 35, safety follow-up. The study gave 300 ug of mutant IDH1 20-mer peptide per vaccine dose, with topical imiquimod. Libraries were prepared by immunoSEQ multiplex PCR; TCRdb keeps only in-frame clonotypes and omits some of them. Of more than 45,000 clones in the sample, more than 75% were seen once. Per germline, CDR1 SNHLY and CDR2 FYNNEI. The V and J ends lost 7 bases and 2 bases respectively, with 7 bases between them. The CDR3 is made up of 12 amino acids. The TCR comes from a middle-aged woman with glioma. The sample here was PBMCs, taken from a glioma patient whose treatment included an IDH1 peptide vaccine. The rearrangement uses TRBV2 and TRBJ2-3; D is undetermined. This CDR3 reads CASNPNTDTQYF. Written as DNA, the CDR3 is TGTGCCAGCAACCCTAACACAGATACGCAGTATTTT.